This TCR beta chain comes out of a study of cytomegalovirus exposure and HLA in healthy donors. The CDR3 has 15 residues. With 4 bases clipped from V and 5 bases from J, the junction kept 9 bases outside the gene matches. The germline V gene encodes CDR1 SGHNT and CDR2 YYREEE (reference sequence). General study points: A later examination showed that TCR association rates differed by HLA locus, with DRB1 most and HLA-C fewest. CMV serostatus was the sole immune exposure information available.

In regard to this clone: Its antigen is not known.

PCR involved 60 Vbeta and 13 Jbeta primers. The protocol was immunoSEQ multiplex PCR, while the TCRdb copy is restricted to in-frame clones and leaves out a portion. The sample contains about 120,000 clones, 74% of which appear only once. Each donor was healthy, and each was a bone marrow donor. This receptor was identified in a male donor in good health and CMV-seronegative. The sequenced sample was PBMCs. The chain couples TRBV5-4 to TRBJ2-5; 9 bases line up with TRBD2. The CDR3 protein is CASSPGAGGWETQYF. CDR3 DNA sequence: TGTGCCAGCAGCCCGGGGGCGGGAGGGTGGGAGACCCAGTACTTC.